This TCR beta chain derives from a study of response to subunit inactivated influenza vaccine. TCRdb itself ran the RT-PCR reads through MiXCR, one entry per CDR3 protein. The sample shows almost 600,000 distinct CDR3 sequences, 14% of them seen only once. Whole-study findings and limits: The authors put forward the suggestion that each seasonal influenza vaccination may bring in only a limited number of new T cells.

The length of the CDR3 is 15 residues. V lost 6 bases to trimming and J lost 7 bases, with 21 bases between them. Only a few counts were recorded for this clonotype. Its matching antigen is unknown. This specimen consisted of PBMCs from blood, obtained 11 to 12 days after vaccination. The source is a man in his forties or fifties who received an inactivated influenza vaccine. V usage is TRBV12-3 or TRBV12-4 and J usage is TRBJ1-2; D is unresolved. The CDR3 nucleotides read TGTGCCAGCAGCCCACTAACCCAGCTCGTTTTTGGCTACACCTTC. Protein: CASSPLTQLVFGYTF.